This TCR beta chain came from a study of CD8 T cells in ankylosing spondylitis. General study points: Characteristic, it appeared, of ankylosing spondylitis blood was a TCR beta motif of several highly homologous variants. As reported, disease-linked clones showed significant enrichment in matched ankylosing spondylitis synovial fluid.

With respect to this clonotype: Its matching antigen is unknown.

Scientists made TCR beta libraries using quantitative 5'-RACE with molecular barcodes. TCRdb re-derived calls from the 5' RACE reads in MiXCR, one entry per CDR3 protein. Seen here are about 160,000 distinct CDR3 sequences, around 17% observed once, and the top ten hold over 7.5%. The CDR3 is 16 amino acids. Germline assignment: CDR1 LNHDA and CDR2 SQIVND (reference sequence). V gave up 2 bases and J gave up 5 bases, with 15 bases separating them. The chain uses TRBV19 and TRBJ2-2; D is unclear. Source material: blood, either unsorted or a sorted T cell fraction (not recorded which). The source of this sequence is a male donor with ankylosing spondylitis or in good health (not recorded which). The CDR3 spells CASSILGKAPTGELFF. The CDR3 bases are TGTGCCAGTAGTATACTGGGTAAGGCGCCGACCGGGGAGCTGTTTTTT.